The next 3 T cell receptor beta chains were all read from a single sample in a study of breast tumors, draining lymph nodes, adjacent tissues. Breast cancer patients provided tissue from their axillary draining lymph nodes. TCRdb called the multiplex PCR reads again in MiXCR, with one record for every CDR3 protein. The sample consists of approximately 210,000 distinct CDR3 sequences, about 32% of them appearing once. The sequenced material came from axillary lymph node tissue. These receptor sequences come from a female donor with breast cancer. Some clones in this sample may be carry-over from other donors' samples.

This clonotype has a count of ten or more. The CDR3 region has the DNA TGTGCCAGCTCACCAGGGACTAGCGATGTAGATACGCAGTATTTT. Translation: CASSPGTSDVDTQYF. V usage is TRBV18 and J usage is TRBJ2-3; 10 nucleotides agree with TRBD2. The J segment lost 5 bases and the V segment lost 2 bases, leaving 4 bases of the junction unmatched. The CDR3 runs 15 residues. CDR1 is KGHSH and CDR2 is LQKENI in the germline V gene.

This clonotype was detected ten times or more. The gene calls are TRBV13 and TRBJ2-3, with 9 bases that match TRBD2. Germline assignment: CDR1 PRHDT and CDR2 FYEKMQ (reference sequence). This CDR3 contains 16 residues. Unmatched junction bases numbered 12, after V lost 5 bases and J lost 6 bases. The CDR3 sequence is CASSKYERGVGDTQYF. CDR3 bases: TGTGCCAGCAGCAAATATGAGCGGGGGGTCGGGGATACGCAGTATTTT.

This clonotype was seen many times. A junction boundary mismatches the germline segment, possibly from a read error. The chain has TRBV20-1 and TRBJ2-7; D unclear. The CDR3 totals 14 residues. The germline gives CDR1 DFQATT, CDR2 SNEGSKA (reference sequence). The CDR3 sequence: CSARDPQVSSEQYF. CDR3 in DNA: TGCAGTGCTAGAGATCCTCAGGTCTCCTCCGAGCAGTACTTC.